The rows below give T cell receptor beta chains drawn from one sample of a study of T cell responses to AZD1222 COVID-19 vaccine. Data came from immunoSEQ multiplex PCR; TCRdb stores just in-frame clones and leaves some out. This table has 150,000 to 180,000 clones, around nine tenths appearing once. The source material was peripheral blood, sampled after recovery from COVID-19. Receptor source: an adult who had recovered from COVID-19. Both conserved end residues are trimmed from each CDR3. Clone size is not always given. Where it is, it says once, few, many or a class for expanded clones.

V gene	clone size	J gene	CDR3 protein
TRBV5-1	.	TRBJ1-4	ASSATGTLGEKLF
TRBV5-1	.	TRBJ2-7	ASSLDSWLNEQY
TRBV2	.	TRBJ2-3	ASKGGFTDTQY
TRBV3-1/TRBV3-2	.	TRBJ1-2	ASSQAGGEALYGYT
TRBV27	.	TRBJ2-1	ASRERGSYNEQF
TRBV2	.	TRBJ2-7	ASSEMVFYEQY
TRBV5-4	.	TRBJ2-3	ASSLEGGSTDTQY
TRBV9	once	TRBJ2-7	ASSVVASGGPEPYEQY
TRBV28	.	TRBJ1-5	ASSLQGSQPQH
TRBV9	.	TRBJ1-3	ASSVFSAGTGSGGNTIY
TRBV25-1	.	TRBJ1-2	ASTSGVRSGYT
TRBV19	.	TRBJ2-7	ASSHGGGAYEQY
TRBV5-1	.	TRBJ1-2	ASSPDVQAVYGYT
TRBV5-1	.	TRBJ2-3	ASSPAGGTDTQY
TRBV7-7	once	TRBJ1-1	ASSSLTGPGGTEAF
TRBV19	.	TRBJ1-2	ASSIGAGVIYGYT
TRBV28	.	TRBJ2-7	ASSLPSSSYEQY
TRBV10-3	once	TRBJ2-3	AISGGTSGKTDTQY
TRBV4-2	.	TRBJ1-5	ASSLEDRGDNQPQH
TRBV18	once	TRBJ1-5	ASSPYSNQPQH
TRBV28	.	TRBJ2-3	ASSPVGQGLGADTQY
TRBV10-3	.	TRBJ1-2	AISESRGLEYGYT
TRBV6-4	.	TRBJ2-5	AIPTSSLQETQY
TRBV4-1	.	TRBJ1-4	ASSHPGQGAEKLF
TRBV6-2/TRBV6-3	.	TRBJ2-7	ASSSGQSYEQY
TRBV5-4	.	TRBJ1-1	ASSFGGQGSSTEAF
TRBV28	.	TRBJ2-7	ASLGGDSYEQY
TRBV19	once	TRBJ1-1	ASSIPPMSHEVF
TRBV7-9	once	TRBJ1-4	ASSLDEEGYREKLF
TRBV7-2	.	TRBJ1-2	ASSLVGQANYGYT
TRBV5-5	once	TRBJ2-5	ASSFQEEETQY
TRBV9	.	TRBJ1-1	ASSAYNMNTEAF
TRBV4-3	.	TRBJ2-2	ASSQDRTDTGELF
TRBV19	.	TRBJ1-5	ASSISGGFNQPQH
TRBV10-1	.	TRBJ2-7	ASTRPRAYEQY
TRBV7-6	.	TRBJ1-2	ASSLEAGLNYGYT
TRBV19	.	TRBJ1-2	ASLRAGEHGYT
TRBV18	.	TRBJ2-5	ASSPLNRPQETQY
TRBV7-3	.	TRBJ2-3	ASSANGPTDTQY
TRBV12-3/TRBV12-4	.	TRBJ2-3	ASSSSYTDTQY
TRBV6-5	.	TRBJ1-5	ASSGDLNSNQPQH
TRBV11-2	few	TRBJ2-5	ASSLSHQETQY
TRBV28	.	TRBJ1-1	ASTTQESEAF
TRBV5-1	.	TRBJ2-3	ASSLVGQFTDTQY
TRBV4-1	.	TRBJ2-5	ASSQVEGFVETQY
TRBV10-1	.	TRBJ2-7	AIWDFLYEQY
TRBV3-1/TRBV3-2	.	TRBJ1-2	ASSTTRDRGNGYT
TRBV24-1	.	TRBJ2-1	ATSDRAGLAGYNEQF
TRBV28	.	TRBJ1-4	ASSLYIQGSNEKLF
TRBV5-1	.	TRBJ1-1	ASSPSSERAEAF
TRBV7-2	.	TRBJ2-1	ASSLGAGDSPNEQF
TRBV29-1	.	TRBJ2-7	SVGSSGSYEQY
TRBV5-8	.	TRBJ1-1	ASSLVRQGIGTEAF